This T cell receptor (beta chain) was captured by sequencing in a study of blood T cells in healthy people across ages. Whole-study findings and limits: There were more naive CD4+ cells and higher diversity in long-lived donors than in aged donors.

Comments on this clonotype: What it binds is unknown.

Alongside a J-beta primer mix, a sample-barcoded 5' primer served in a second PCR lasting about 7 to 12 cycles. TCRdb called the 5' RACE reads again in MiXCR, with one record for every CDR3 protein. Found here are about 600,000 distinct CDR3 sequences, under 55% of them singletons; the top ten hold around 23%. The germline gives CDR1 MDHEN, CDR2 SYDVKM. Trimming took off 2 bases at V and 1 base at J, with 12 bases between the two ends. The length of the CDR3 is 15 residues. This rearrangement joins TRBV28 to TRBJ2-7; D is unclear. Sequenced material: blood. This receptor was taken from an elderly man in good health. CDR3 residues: CASSLAAPVSYEQYF. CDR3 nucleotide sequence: TGTGCCAGCAGTTTAGCCGCTCCGGTTTCCTACGAGCAGTACTTC. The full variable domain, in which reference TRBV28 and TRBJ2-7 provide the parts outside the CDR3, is DVKVTQSSRYLVKRTGEKVFLECVQDMDHENMFWYRQDPGLGLRLIYFSYDVKMKEKGDIPEGYSVSREKKERFSLILESASTNQTSMYLCASSLAAPVSYEQYFGPGTRLTVT.